A selection of T cell receptor beta chains follows, all from one sample in a study of T cell changes during pregnancy in multiple sclerosis. TCRdb's copy holds only in-frame clones and misses some; the assay was immunoSEQ multiplex PCR. The sample gives 70,000 or so clones, 91% of which show up once; less than 0.85% is in the top ten. This specimen consisted of peripheral blood, obtained in the third trimester of pregnancy. Receptors originate from a female donor in good health, enrolled as a control in a pregnancy study. CDR3s include the opening cysteine and the closing phenylalanine or tryptophan. The D gene is left open where the match is weak. Clone size, where shown, is once, few, many, or a class for clones that have expanded.

len | abundance | j_gene | d_gene | v_gene | CDR3aa | CDR3nt
13 | NA | TRBJ2-5 | NA | TRBV6-6 | CASSGRTGETQYF | TGTGCCAGCAGCGGGAGAACGGGAGAGACCCAGTACTTC
18 | NA | TRBJ1-2 | NA | TRBV5-1 | CASSLFLGGGFGSYGYTF | TGCGCCAGCAGCTTGTTTTTGGGAGGGGGATTCGGTTCTTATGGCTACACCTTC
16 | NA | TRBJ2-5 | TRBD1 | TRBV10-2 | CASSEGTGGRQETQYF | TGCGCCAGCAGTGAAGGGACAGGGGGCCGGCAAGAGACCCAGTACTTC
11 | NA | TRBJ1-2 | NA | TRBV6-5 | CASRGAVGYTF | TGTGCCAGCAGGGGAGCAGTCGGCTACACCTTC
14 | NA | TRBJ1-1 | TRBD1 | TRBV7-8 | CAILQGLEGTEAFF | TGTGCCATCCTACAGGGGTTGGAAGGCACTGAAGCTTTCTTT
14 | NA | TRBJ1-1 | NA | TRBV28 | CASSLRRGNTEAFF | TGTGCCAGCAGTTTGAGGAGAGGGAACACTGAAGCTTTCTTT
13 | NA | TRBJ2-5 | TRBD2 | TRBV19 | CASRGLAGETQYF | TGTGCCAGTAGGGGACTAGCGGGAGAGACCCAGTACTTC
15 | NA | TRBJ2-1 | TRBD1 | TRBV6-1 | CASSESTGEHNEQFF | TGTGCCAGCAGTGAATCAACAGGGGAGCACAATGAGCAGTTCTTC
15 | NA | TRBJ1-1 | TRBD1 | TRBV4-2 | CASRERTGPNTEAFF | TGTGCCAGCAGGGAGAGGACAGGGCCGAACACTGAAGCTTTCTTT
11 | NA | TRBJ2-7 | NA | TRBV28 | CASSLFLEQYF | TGTGCCAGCAGTTTATTCCTCGAGCAGTACTTC
14 | NA | TRBJ2-4 | NA | TRBV10-1 | CASSDNARGNIQYF | TGCGCCAGCAGTGATAATGCCAGAGGGAACATTCAGTACTTC
14 | NA | TRBJ2-7 | TRBD2 | TRBV9 | CASSVGLAGYEQYF | TGTGCCAGCAGCGTAGGACTAGCGGGCTACGAGCAGTACTTC
14 | NA | TRBJ1-2 | TRBD1 | TRBV7-2 | CASSLAQGAYGYTF | TGTGCCAGCAGCTTAGCGCAGGGGGCCTATGGCTACACCTTC
15 | once | TRBJ2-1 | TRBD2 | TRBV4-3 | CASSPRTSGGNEQFF | TGCGCCAGCAGCCCACGGACTAGCGGGGGCAATGAGCAGTTCTTC
18 | once | TRBJ2-1 | TRBD2 | TRBV27 | CASSIGGGRGRSYNEQFF | TGTGCCAGCAGTATAGGGGGCGGGAGGGGGAGGTCCTACAATGAGCAGTTCTTC
16 | NA | TRBJ1-4 | NA | TRBV19 | CASSYLRGRTNEKLFF | TGTGCCAGTAGTTATCTAAGGGGCAGGACTAATGAAAAACTGTTTTTT
15 | NA | TRBJ1-6 | NA | TRBV19 | CASSHGVGDNSPLHF | TGTGCCAGTAGTCACGGGGTCGGCGATAATTCACCCCTCCACTTT
15 | NA | TRBJ1-2 | TRBD1 | TRBV15 | CATSSPGTGDYGYTF | TGTGCCACCAGCAGTCCCGGGACAGGGGACTATGGCTACACCTTC
18 | NA | TRBJ1-4 | NA | TRBV15 | CATSRPFIEPPTNEKLFF | TGTGCCACCAGCAGACCCTTCATAGAGCCGCCCACCAATGAAAAACTGTTTTTT
11 | once | TRBJ1-1 | NA | TRBV20-1 | CSADSDTEAFF | TGCAGTGCTGACAGCGACACTGAAGCTTTCTTT
16 | NA | TRBJ2-5 | TRBD2 | TRBV5-1 | CASSPRGQGGQETQYF | TGCGCCAGCAGCCCCCGAGGTCAGGGAGGGCAAGAGACCCAGTACTTC
19 | NA | TRBJ2-3 | TRBD2 | TRBV4-1 | CASSQDTLAGVPSTDTQYF | TGCGCCAGCAGCCAAGATACCCTAGCGGGGGTACCTAGCACAGATACGCAGTATTTT
15 | NA | TRBJ2-2 | TRBD2 | TRBV5-1 | CASSFTSGRGGELFF | TGCGCCAGCAGCTTCACTAGCGGGCGAGGTGGGGAGCTGTTTTTT
13 | NA | TRBJ1-1 | TRBD1 | TRBV7-2 | CASRGTGRAEAFF | TGTGCCAGCAGGGGGACAGGGCGGGCTGAAGCTTTCTTT
13 | NA | TRBJ2-7 | TRBD1 | TRBV19 | CASSAGGIYEQYF | TGTGCCAGTAGTGCAGGGGGCATCTACGAGCAGTACTTC
17 | NA | TRBJ1-2 | NA | TRBV5-6 | CASSPGLRRQTIYGYTF | TGTGCCAGCAGCCCCGGACTTCGGCGGCAGACAATATATGGCTACACCTTC
15 | once | TRBJ1-5 | NA | TRBV7-5 | CARSPGRFPNQPQHF | TGTGCCAGAAGCCCAGGGAGGTTCCCCAATCAGCCCCAGCATTTT
16 | NA | TRBJ2-1 | TRBD1 | TRBV7-9 | CASSLSGTGGYNEQFF | TGTGCCAGCAGCTTAAGTGGGACAGGGGGTTACAATGAGCAGTTCTTC
15 | NA | TRBJ2-7 | TRBD1 | TRBV6-1 | CASSLRDRGRFEQYF | TGTGCCAGCAGTCTACGGGACAGGGGGCGCTTCGAGCAGTACTTC
13 | NA | TRBJ1-1 | TRBD1 | TRBV6-5 | CASSTRGRTEAFF | TGTGCCAGCAGTACCAGGGGGCGGACTGAAGCTTTCTTT
16 | NA | TRBJ2-7 | NA | TRBV27 | CASSPDSASFAYEQYF | TGTGCCAGCAGTCCAGACAGCGCCTCGTTCGCCTACGAGCAGTACTTC
15 | NA | TRBJ1-3 | TRBD1 | TRBV5-4 | CASSLDRGTGNTIYF | TGTGCCAGCAGCTTGGACAGGGGTACTGGAAACACCATATATTTT
16 | few | TRBJ1-6 | NA | TRBV2 | CASKGDHLSYNSPLHF | TGTGCCAGCAAGGGGGACCACCTCTCCTATAATTCACCCCTCCACTTT
15 | NA | TRBJ2-2 | NA | TRBV9 | CASSVGLANTGELFF | TGTGCCAGCAGCGTAGGGCTAGCGAACACCGGGGAGCTGTTTTTT
15 | NA | TRBJ1-6 | NA | TRBV5-1 | CASSLEGALSSPLHF | TGCGCCAGCAGCTTGGAAGGGGCGCTGAGTTCACCCCTCCACTTT
14 | NA | TRBJ2-7 | NA | TRBV6-5 | CASSYGQISYEQYF | TGTGCCAGCAGTTACGGGCAGATCTCCTACGAGCAGTACTTC
21 | once | TRBJ2-1 | TRBD1 | TRBV28 | CASSSGQGASSGSGPYNEQFF | TGTGCCAGCAGTTCGGGACAGGGGGCGTCAAGCGGGAGTGGCCCCTACAATGAGCAGTTCTTC